This TCR beta chain was profiled in a study of T cell responses to AZD1222 COVID-19 vaccine. Study outcomes and limitations: With two AZD1222 doses given, Spike-specific TCR breadth and depth both rose. There were mostly white British donors and more females than males, and clonal diversity was possibly underestimated.

Concerning this clone itself: Antigen unknown.

Measured with immunoSEQ multiplex PCR; TCRdb has only the in-frame clones, and not every one. The data hold some 150,000 clones, with approximately 90% observed a single time. Here the sequenced sample was peripheral blood, taken on day 0 of AZD1222 vaccination. The TCR originated in an adult in good health.

The CDR3 nucleotides read TGTGCCAGCAGCCAAGATTTGGGTAGCGGGAGGTTCTACAATGAGCAGTTCTTC. Residues: CASSQDLGSGRFYNEQFF. The chain joins TRBV4-2 to TRBJ2-1, with 10 bases lining up with TRBD2. The V gene's germline CDR1 is LGHNA and CDR2 YNFKEQ. The CDR3 is 18 amino acids. Trimming at V came to 0 bases and at J to 3 bases, leaving 8 bases not matched to a gene.